This TCR delta chain stems from a study of γδ T cells in repeated Plasmodium falciparum infection. About the research overall: Malaria-naive adults were infected with P. falciparum NF54 four times over roughly 620 days. Each infection was followed by sampling at 21 days, plus baseline and some pre-infection draws. Study outcomes and limitations: Vdelta2-negative gammadelta repertoires appeared less diverse and less shared in Malian than Australian children.

This CDR3 is 22 amino acids long. Germline values: CDR1 TSWWSYY, CDR2 QGS. TCRdb re-called the multiplex PCR reads with CATT. The repertoire consists of 55,000 to 70,000 delta-chain clones, with 1.5% to 2% occurring once and the leading ten covering about 15%. Ten or more counts support this clone. Antigen unknown. The TCRdb record carries a much larger clone's protein, which differs from this DNA's translation at residue 20; a read error is the likely cause, and the protein listed here is the DNA translation. Bulk repertoires came from Vgamma9/Vdelta2+ or Vdelta2-negative gammadelta T cells flow-sorted from PBMC.

This TCR was sampled from a pool of human donors (malaria-infected and uninfected, not separated). The sequenced sample consisted of gamma-delta T cells from blood. The chain uses TRDV1 and TRDJ2; the match to TRDD3 covers 12 bases. CDR3 loop: CALGDVVLHPLGDTSLTAQPFF. In nucleotides, the CDR3 is TGTGCTCTTGGGGACGTCGTCCTACATCCACTGGGGGATACCAGCTTGACAGCACAACCCTTCTTT.